The rows below give T cell receptor beta chains drawn from one sample of a study of shared clonotypes between healthy human individuals. Only in-frame clones appear in the TCRdb table, and some are missing; sequencing was by immunoSEQ multiplex PCR. The repertoire holds more than 2 million clones, with 95% as singletons. The specimen sequenced was naive CD4+ T cells sorted from blood. The receptors originated from a man in his late teens or twenties in good health. Each CDR3 is given with its conserved first and last residue. A D gene is named only where the DNA matches it firmly. Clone size is not always given. Where it is, it says once, few, many or a class for expanded clones.

d_gene | abundance | j_gene | v_gene | CDR3aa | CDR3nt
- | - | TRBJ1-1 | TRBV28 | CASSLPGFRDDEAFF | TGTGCCAGCAGTCTCCCGGGTTTTAGGGATGATGAAGCTTTCTTT
- | - | TRBJ1-1 | TRBV29-1 | CSVDKQGSGINTEAFF | TGCAGCGTTGATAAACAGGGAAGTGGTATAAACACTGAAGCTTTCTTT
TRBD1 | - | TRBJ1-6 | TRBV30 | CAWDRQGLDSPLHF | TGTGCCTGGGACAGACAGGGGCTTGATTCACCCCTCCACTTT
- | - | TRBJ1-3 | TRBV10-3 | CAISESHLPGNTIYF | TGTGCCATCAGTGAGTCTCACCTGCCGGGAAACACCATATATTTT
- | - | TRBJ1-1 | TRBV27 | CASSPWQTKNTEAFF | TGTGCCAGCAGTCCATGGCAAACAAAGAACACTGAAGCTTTCTTT
TRBD1 | - | TRBJ1-5 | TRBV28 | CASTKDRGGNQPQHF | TGTGCCAGCACCAAGGACAGGGGTGGGAATCAGCCCCAGCATTTT
TRBD2 | - | TRBJ2-3 | TRBV4-1 | CASSQGVAGVSTDTQYF | TGCGCCAGCAGCCAGGGGGTAGCGGGTGTTAGCACAGATACGCAGTATTTT
- | - | TRBJ1-2 | TRBV11-2 | CASGTFREGESNYGYTF | TGTGCCAGCGGTACTTTCCGGGAAGGCGAATCTAACTATGGCTACACCTTC
TRBD2 | - | TRBJ2-7 | TRBV28 | CASSSGGLTYEQYF | TGTGCCAGCAGTTCGGGGGGGCTAACCTACGAGCAGTACTTC
TRBD2 | - | TRBJ2-1 | TRBV2 | CASSPPGLAGHGEQFF | TGTGCCAGCAGTCCGCCGGGACTAGCGGGTCACGGGGAGCAGTTCTTC
- | - | TRBJ1-5 | TRBV7-3 | CASSFPSGGPNQPQHF | TGTGCCAGCAGCTTTCCCTCCGGCGGTCCTAATCAGCCCCAGCATTTT
TRBD1 | - | TRBJ1-1 | TRBV28 | CASSSGQGWVGTEAFF | TGTGCCAGCAGTAGTGGACAGGGATGGGTTGGTACTGAAGCTTTCTTT
- | - | TRBJ2-7 | TRBV7-6 | CASSLEQGPTYEQYF | TGTGCCAGCAGCTTAGAACAGGGACCCACCTACGAGCAGTACTTC
- | - | TRBJ1-1 | TRBV18 | CASSPLPGANTEAFF | TGTGCCAGCTCACCACTGCCAGGAGCGAACACTGAAGCTTTCTTT
- | - | TRBJ2-7 | TRBV30 | CACTPGHSYEQYF | TGTGCCTGCACACCGGGACACTCCTACGAGCAGTACTTC
TRBD1 | once | TRBJ2-1 | TRBV6-1 | CASSEAGSQTGNEQFF | TGTGCCAGCAGTGAAGCGGGCTCCCAGACAGGGAATGAGCAGTTCTTC
- | - | TRBJ1-1 | TRBV5-1 | CASRLEGQTNTEAFF | TGCGCCAGCAGGTTAGAAGGACAAACGAACACTGAAGCTTTCTTT
- | - | TRBJ2-3 | TRBV20-1 | CSAGPTDTQYF | TGCAGTGCCGGCCCCACAGATACGCAGTATTTT
- | - | TRBJ2-7 | TRBV18 | CASSESGDYEQYF | TGTGCCAGCTCTGAGTCCGGGGACTACGAGCAGTACTTC
- | - | TRBJ2-5 | TRBV27 | CASSSAAPGAKYQETQYF | TGTGCCAGCAGTTCCGCCGCCCCAGGGGCCAAGTACCAAGAGACCCAGTACTTC
- | once | TRBJ2-7 | TRBV9 | CASSASGQSYEQYF | TGTGCCAGCAGCGCCAGCGGACAGTCCTACGAGCAGTACTTC
TRBD1 | once | TRBJ2-1 | TRBV11-2 | CASSLSGRGMEEQFF | TGTGCCAGCAGCTTATCCGGCAGGGGGATGGAAGAGCAGTTCTTC
- | once | TRBJ1-2 | TRBV5-1 | CASSYEGIGYGYTF | TGCGCCAGCAGCTACGAGGGGATCGGCTATGGCTACACCTTC
- | - | TRBJ2-7 | TRBV18 | CASSPQVGNSYEQYF | TGTGCCAGCTCACCACAGGTCGGTAACTCCTACGAGCAGTACTTC
- | - | TRBJ1-1 | TRBV6-1 | CASRAQGTTEAFF | TGTGCCAGCAGGGCTCAGGGGACCACTGAAGCTTTCTTT
TRBD2 | - | TRBJ2-5 | TRBV10-3 | CAISERSGQLAGRETQYF | TGTGCCATCAGTGAAAGAAGTGGCCAACTAGCGGGTAGAGAGACCCAGTACTTC
- | - | TRBJ2-2 | TRBV7-2 | CASSLGNTGELFF | TGTGCCAGCAGCTTAGGGAACACCGGGGAGCTGTTTTTT
- | - | TRBJ2-7 | TRBV7-2 | CASSLVASESYEQYF | TGTGCCAGCAGCTTAGTGGCTAGCGAGTCCTACGAGCAGTACTTC
- | - | TRBJ2-2 | TRBV9 | CASSPTPGKGTGGELFF | TGTGCCAGCAGCCCCACTCCGGGGAAGGGCACGGGCGGGGAGCTGTTTTTT
- | - | TRBJ1-2 | TRBV6-6 | CASSLQGAGYGYTF | TGTGCCAGCAGTCTGCAGGGTGCGGGCTATGGCTACACCTTC
TRBD1 | - | TRBJ2-7 | TRBV13 | CASSMTGVSYEQYF | TGTGCCAGCAGCATGACAGGGGTCTCCTACGAGCAGTACTTC
- | - | TRBJ2-7 | TRBV10-3 | CAISESEEREYF | TGTGCCATCAGTGAGTCGGAGGAAAGGGAGTACTTC
TRBD1 | - | TRBJ1-1 | TRBV10-3 | CAISESTGAGNTEAFF | TGTGCCATCAGTGAGTCGACAGGGGCGGGGAACACTGAAGCTTTCTTT
TRBD2 | - | TRBJ2-7 | TRBV28 | CASSPVLAGAYEQYF | TGTGCCAGCAGTCCCGTCCTAGCGGGGGCCTACGAGCAGTACTTC
- | - | TRBJ2-7 | TRBV28 | CASSSAGFAGTSYEQYF | TGTGCCAGCAGTTCCGCGGGGTTTGCAGGGACCTCCTACGAGCAGTACTTC
- | - | TRBJ1-6 | TRBV6-1 | CASSEQYNSPLHF | TGTGCCAGCAGTGAACAGTATAATTCACCCCTCCACTTT
- | - | TRBJ2-5 | TRBV6-5 | CASGREGQEGETQYF | TGTGCCAGCGGGCGAGAGGGTCAAGAAGGAGAGACCCAGTACTTC
- | - | TRBJ1-4 | TRBV28 | CASYSQGRDEKLFF | TGTGCCAGCTACTCTCAGGGGCGGGATGAAAAACTGTTTTTT
TRBD1 | - | TRBJ1-6 | TRBV5-6 | CASSPERGLYNSPLHF | TGTGCCAGCAGCCCCGAAAGGGGGCTCTATAATTCACCCCTCCACTTT
- | - | TRBJ2-7 | TRBV19 | CASSPQIGSRYDEQYF | TGTGCCAGTAGCCCGCAAATCGGGTCGAGATACGACGAGCAGTACTTC
TRBD1 | - | TRBJ1-6 | TRBV7-9 | CASIPRDRGNSPLHF | TGTGCCAGCATCCCCCGCGACAGGGGAAATTCACCCCTCCACTTT
TRBD1 | - | TRBJ1-1 | TRBV19 | CASSTRQGAEAFF | TGTGCCAGTAGCACCCGACAGGGGGCTGAAGCTTTCTTT
TRBD1 | - | TRBJ2-7 | TRBV6-5 | CASGDLDRGYEQYF | TGTGCCAGCGGGGATTTAGACAGGGGCTACGAGCAGTACTTC
- | - | TRBJ2-7 | TRBV6-5 | CASSYSASDKTYEQYF | TGTGCCAGCAGTTACTCGGCTAGCGACAAGACCTACGAGCAGTACTTC
TRBD1 | - | TRBJ1-2 | TRBV18 | CASSPPLQGNGYTF | TGTGCCAGCTCACCACCGTTACAGGGGAATGGCTACACCTTC
- | once | TRBJ2-7 | TRBV19 | CASRKGPTYEQYF | TGTGCCAGTAGGAAAGGGCCAACCTACGAGCAGTACTTC
- | - | TRBJ1-5 | TRBV2 | CASGANLNQPQHF | TGTGCCAGCGGAGCAAACCTCAATCAGCCCCAGCATTTT
- | - | TRBJ1-2 | TRBV19 | CASSVTVSLYGYTF | TGTGCCAGTAGCGTCACAGTTTCCCTCTATGGCTACACCTTC
TRBD2 | - | TRBJ2-1 | TRBV30 | CCGTSGIVNEQFF | TGTTGTGGGACTAGCGGGATAGTCAATGAGCAGTTCTTC
- | - | TRBJ2-3 | TRBV5-6 | CASSFIAGDTQYF | TGTGCCAGCAGCTTCATTGCAGGGGATACGCAGTATTTT
- | - | TRBJ1-3 | TRBV2 | CASSEAGPSGNTIYF | TGTGCCAGCAGTGAGGCAGGGCCCTCTGGAAACACCATATATTTT
- | - | TRBJ2-7 | TRBV11-2 | CASSQTMVEQYF | TGTGCCAGCAGCCAGACTATGGTCGAGCAGTACTTC
- | - | TRBJ1-1 | TRBV7-3 | CASSSGIVGTEAFF | TGTGCCAGCAGCTCCGGAATAGTCGGCACTGAAGCTTTCTTT
- | - | TRBJ2-2 | TRBV30 | CAWSPRVLTGELFF | TGTGCCTGGAGTCCTCGGGTCTTAACCGGGGAGCTGTTTTTT
TRBD1 | - | TRBJ1-5 | TRBV19 | CASRQQGSNQPQHF | TGTGCCAGTAGGCAACAGGGGAGCAATCAGCCCCAGCATTTT
- | - | TRBJ1-6 | TRBV29-1 | CSVGEKPTSTLHF | TGCAGCGTCGGGGAAAAACCAACGAGCACCCTCCACTTT
TRBD1 | - | TRBJ2-3 | TRBV7-2 | CASSSGKDRVSTDTQYF | TGTGCCAGCAGCTCCGGTAAGGACAGGGTCAGCACAGATACGCAGTATTTT